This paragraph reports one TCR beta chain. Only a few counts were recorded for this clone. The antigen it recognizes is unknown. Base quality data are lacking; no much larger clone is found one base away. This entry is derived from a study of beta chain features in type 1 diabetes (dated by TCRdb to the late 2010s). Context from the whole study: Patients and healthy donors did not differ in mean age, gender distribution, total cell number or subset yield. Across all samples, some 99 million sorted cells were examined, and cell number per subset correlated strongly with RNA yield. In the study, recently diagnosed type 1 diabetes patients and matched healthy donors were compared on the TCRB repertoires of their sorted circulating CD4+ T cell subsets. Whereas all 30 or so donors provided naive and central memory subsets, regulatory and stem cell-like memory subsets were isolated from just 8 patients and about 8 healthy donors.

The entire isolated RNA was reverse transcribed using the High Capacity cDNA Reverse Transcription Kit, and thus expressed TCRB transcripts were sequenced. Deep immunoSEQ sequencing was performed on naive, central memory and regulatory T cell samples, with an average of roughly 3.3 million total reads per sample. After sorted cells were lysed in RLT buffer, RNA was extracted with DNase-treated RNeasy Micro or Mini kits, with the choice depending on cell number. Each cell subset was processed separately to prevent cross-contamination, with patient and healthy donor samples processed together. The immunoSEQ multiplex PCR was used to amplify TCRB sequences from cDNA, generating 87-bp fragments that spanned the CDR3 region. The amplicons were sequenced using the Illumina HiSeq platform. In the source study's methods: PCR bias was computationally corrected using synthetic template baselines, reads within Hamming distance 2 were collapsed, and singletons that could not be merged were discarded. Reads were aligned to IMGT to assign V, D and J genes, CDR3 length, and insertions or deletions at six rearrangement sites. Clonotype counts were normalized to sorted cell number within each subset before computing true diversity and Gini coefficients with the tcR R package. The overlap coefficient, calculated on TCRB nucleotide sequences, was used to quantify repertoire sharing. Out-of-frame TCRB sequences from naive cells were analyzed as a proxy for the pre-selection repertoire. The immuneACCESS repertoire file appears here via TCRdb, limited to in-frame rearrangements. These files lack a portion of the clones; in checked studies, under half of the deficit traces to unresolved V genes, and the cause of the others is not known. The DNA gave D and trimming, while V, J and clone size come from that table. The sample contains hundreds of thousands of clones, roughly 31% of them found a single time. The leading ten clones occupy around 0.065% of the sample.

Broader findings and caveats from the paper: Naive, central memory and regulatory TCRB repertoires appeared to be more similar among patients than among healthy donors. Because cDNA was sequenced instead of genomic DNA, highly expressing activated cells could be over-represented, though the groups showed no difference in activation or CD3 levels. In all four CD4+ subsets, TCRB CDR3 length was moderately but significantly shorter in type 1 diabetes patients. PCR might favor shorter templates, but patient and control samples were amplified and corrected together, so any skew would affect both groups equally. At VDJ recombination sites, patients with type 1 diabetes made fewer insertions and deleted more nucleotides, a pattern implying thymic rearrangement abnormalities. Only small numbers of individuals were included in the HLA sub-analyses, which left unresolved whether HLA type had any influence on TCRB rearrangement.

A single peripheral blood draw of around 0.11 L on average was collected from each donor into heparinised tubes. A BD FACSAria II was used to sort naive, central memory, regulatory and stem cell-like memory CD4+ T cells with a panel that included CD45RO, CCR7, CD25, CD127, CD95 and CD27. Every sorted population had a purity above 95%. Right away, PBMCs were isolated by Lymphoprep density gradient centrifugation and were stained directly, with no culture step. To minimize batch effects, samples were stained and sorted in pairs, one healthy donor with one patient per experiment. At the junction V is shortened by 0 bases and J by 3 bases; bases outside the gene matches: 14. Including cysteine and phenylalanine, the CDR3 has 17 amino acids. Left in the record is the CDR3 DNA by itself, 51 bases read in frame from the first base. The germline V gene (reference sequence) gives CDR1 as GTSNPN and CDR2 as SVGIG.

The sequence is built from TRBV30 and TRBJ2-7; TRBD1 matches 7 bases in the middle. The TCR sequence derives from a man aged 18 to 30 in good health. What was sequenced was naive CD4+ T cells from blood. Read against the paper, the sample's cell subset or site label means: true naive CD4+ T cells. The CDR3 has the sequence CAWSVRGFWRQGYEQYF. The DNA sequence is TGTGCCTGGAGTGTACGAGGATTTTGGAGACAGGGCTACGAGCAGTACTTC.